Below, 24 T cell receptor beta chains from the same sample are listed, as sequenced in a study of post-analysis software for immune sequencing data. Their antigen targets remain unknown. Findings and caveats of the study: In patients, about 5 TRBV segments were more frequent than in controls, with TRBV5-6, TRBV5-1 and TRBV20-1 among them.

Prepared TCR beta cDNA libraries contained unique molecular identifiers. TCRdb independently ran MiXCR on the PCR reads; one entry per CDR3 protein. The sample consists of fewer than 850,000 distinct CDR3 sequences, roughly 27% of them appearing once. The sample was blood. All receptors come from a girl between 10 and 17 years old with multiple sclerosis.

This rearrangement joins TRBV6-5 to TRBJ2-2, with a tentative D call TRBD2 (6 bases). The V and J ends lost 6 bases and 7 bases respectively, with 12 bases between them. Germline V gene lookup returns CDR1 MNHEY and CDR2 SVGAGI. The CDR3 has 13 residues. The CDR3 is CASSPRGIGELFF. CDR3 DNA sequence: TGTGCCAGCAGCCCTCGGGGGATCGGGGAGCTGTTTTTT.

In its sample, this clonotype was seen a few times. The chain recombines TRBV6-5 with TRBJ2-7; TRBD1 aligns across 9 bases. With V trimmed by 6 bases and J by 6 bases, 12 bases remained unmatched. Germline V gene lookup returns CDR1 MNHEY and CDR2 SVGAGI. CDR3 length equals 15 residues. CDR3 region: CASRKTGTGIREQYF. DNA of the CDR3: TGTGCCAGCAGGAAAACCGGGACAGGGATCCGCGAGCAGTACTTC.

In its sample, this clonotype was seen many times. CDR3 region: CASSSSGNYEQYF. The CDR3 DNA reads as TGTGCCAGCAGTTCAAGCGGCAACTACGAGCAGTACTTC. The V gene is TRBV27, the J gene TRBJ2-7; D perhaps matches TRBD2 (5 bases). V lost 4 bases and J lost 3, with 10 bases in between. Germline loops: CDR1 MNHEY, CDR2 SMNVEV (reference sequence). This CDR3 spans 13 amino acids.

CDR3 sequence: CSARRAGDYTYEQYF. Written as DNA, the CDR3 is TGCAGTGCTAGAAGGGCGGGGGACTATACCTACGAGCAGTACTTC. J is TRBJ2-7 and V is TRBV20-1; the match to TRBD2 covers 7 bases. Germline CDR1 reads DFQATT; CDR2 reads SNEGSKA (reference sequence). The ends lost 2 bases at V and 2 bases at J; junction bases unmatched: 9. The CDR3 has 15 amino acids.

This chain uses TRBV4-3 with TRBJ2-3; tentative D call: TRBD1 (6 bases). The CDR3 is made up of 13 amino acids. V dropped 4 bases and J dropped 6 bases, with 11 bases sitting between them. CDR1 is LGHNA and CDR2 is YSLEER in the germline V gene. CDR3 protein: CASSRATGDTQYF. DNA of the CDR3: TGCGCCAGCAGCCGGGCAACAGGGGATACGCAGTATTTT.

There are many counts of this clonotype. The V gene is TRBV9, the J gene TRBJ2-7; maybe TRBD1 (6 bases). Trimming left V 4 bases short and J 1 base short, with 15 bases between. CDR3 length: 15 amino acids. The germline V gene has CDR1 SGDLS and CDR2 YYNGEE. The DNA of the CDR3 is TGTGCCAGCAGCCATAGCCCACAGGGTTCCTACGAGCAGTACTTC. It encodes CASSHSPQGSYEQYF.

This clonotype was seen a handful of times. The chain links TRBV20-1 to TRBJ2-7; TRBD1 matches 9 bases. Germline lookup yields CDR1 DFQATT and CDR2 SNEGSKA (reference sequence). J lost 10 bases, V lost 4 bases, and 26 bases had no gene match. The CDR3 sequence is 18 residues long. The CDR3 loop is CSATGEGWDREPRGAQYF. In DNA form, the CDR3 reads TGCAGTGCTACAGGGGAAGGGTGGGACAGGGAACCACGAGGGGCCCAGTACTTC.

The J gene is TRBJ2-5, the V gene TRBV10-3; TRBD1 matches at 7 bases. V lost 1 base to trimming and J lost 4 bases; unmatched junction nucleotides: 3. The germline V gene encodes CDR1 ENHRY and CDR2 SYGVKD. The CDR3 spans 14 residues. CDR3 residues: CAISEFRTGETQYF. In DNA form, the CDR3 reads TGTGCCATCAGTGAGTTCAGGACAGGAGAGACCCAGTACTTC.

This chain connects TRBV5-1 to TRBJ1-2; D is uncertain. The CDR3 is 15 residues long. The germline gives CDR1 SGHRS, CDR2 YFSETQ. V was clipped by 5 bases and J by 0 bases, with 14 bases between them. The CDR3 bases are TGCGCCAGCAGTTCATTCGCCAGTTCTAACTATGGCTACACCTTC. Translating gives CASSSFASSNYGYTF.

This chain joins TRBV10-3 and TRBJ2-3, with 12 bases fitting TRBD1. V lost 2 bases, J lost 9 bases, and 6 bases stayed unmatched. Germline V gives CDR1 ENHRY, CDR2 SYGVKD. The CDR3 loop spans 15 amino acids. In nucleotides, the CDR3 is TGTGCCATCAGTGAGCCGGGGACAGGGGGCGGGACGCAGTATTTT. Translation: CAISEPGTGGGTQYF.

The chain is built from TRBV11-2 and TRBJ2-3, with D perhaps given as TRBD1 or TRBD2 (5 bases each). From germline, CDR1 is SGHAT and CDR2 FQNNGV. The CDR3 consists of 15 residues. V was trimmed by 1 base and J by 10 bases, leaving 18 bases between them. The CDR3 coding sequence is TGTGCCAGCAGCTTAGCCCCTGGACACGCGGAGGCGCAGTATTTT. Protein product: CASSLAPGHAEAQYF.

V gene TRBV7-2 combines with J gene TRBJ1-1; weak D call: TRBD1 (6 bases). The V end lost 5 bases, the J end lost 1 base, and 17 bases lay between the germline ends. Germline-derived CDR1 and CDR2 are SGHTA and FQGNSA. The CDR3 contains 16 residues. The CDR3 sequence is CASSRGGGASNTEAFF. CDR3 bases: TGTGCCAGCAGCCGCGGTGGGGGGGCTTCGAACACTGAAGCTTTCTTT.

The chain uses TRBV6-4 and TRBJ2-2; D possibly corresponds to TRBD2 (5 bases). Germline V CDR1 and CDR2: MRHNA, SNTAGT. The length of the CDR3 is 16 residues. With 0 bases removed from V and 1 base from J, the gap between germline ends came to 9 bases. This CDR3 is CASSDSFRENTGELFF. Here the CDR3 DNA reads TGTGCCAGCAGTGACTCTTTCCGGGAGAACACCGGGGAGCTGTTTTTT.

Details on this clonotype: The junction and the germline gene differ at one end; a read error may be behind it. Here the CDR3 DNA reads TGCGTCAGCAGCGTCGCCGGGACTCAGTATGGCTACACCTTC. Protein: CVSSVAGTQYGYTF. V gene TRBV5-1 combines with J gene TRBJ1-2; D possibly corresponds to TRBD1 (5 bases). CDR1 SGHRS and CDR2 YFSETQ come from the germline V gene. The CDR3 consists of 14 residues. Filled out from reference TRBV5-1 and TRBJ1-2, the complete variable domain reads KAGVTQTPRYLIKTRGQQVTLSCSPISGHRSVSWYQQTPGQGLQFLFEYFSETQRNKGNFPGRFSGRQFSNSRSEMNVSTLELGDSALYLCVSSVAGTQYGYTFGSGTRLTVV.

CDR3 bases: TGCAGTGCTGCCCCGACTAGCGGGAGGTACCAAGAGACCCAGTACTTC. This sequence encodes CSAAPTSGRYQETQYF. The V and J genes are TRBV20-1 and TRBJ2-5; 13 bases match TRBD2. The CDR3 totals 16 residues. Germline V CDR1 and CDR2: DFQATT, SNEGSKA (reference sequence). Trimming cost V 5 bases and J 0 bases; bases outside gene matches: 6.

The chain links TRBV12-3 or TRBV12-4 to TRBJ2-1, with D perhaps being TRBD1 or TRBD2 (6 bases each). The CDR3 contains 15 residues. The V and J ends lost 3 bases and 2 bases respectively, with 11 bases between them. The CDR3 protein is CASSLRGAAYNEQFF. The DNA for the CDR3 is TGTGCCAGCAGTTTGAGGGGGGCCGCCTACAATGAGCAGTTCTTC.

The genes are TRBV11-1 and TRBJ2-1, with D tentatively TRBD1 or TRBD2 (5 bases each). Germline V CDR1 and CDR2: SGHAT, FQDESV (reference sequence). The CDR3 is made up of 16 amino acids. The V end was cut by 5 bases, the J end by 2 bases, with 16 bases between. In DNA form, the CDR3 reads TGTGCCAGCAGCCCGACCGGGACGGGAACCTACAATGAGCAGTTCTTC. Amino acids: CASSPTGTGTYNEQFF.

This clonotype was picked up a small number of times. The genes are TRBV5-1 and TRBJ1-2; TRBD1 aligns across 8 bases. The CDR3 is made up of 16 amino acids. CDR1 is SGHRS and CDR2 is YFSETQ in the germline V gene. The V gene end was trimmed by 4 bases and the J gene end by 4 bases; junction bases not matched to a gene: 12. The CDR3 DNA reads TGCGCCAGCAGCAGGCAAAAAGGACAGGGAAGCTATGGCTACACCTTC. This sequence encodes CASSRQKGQGSYGYTF. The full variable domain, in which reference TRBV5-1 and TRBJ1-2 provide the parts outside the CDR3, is KAGVTQTPRYLIKTRGQQVTLSCSPISGHRSVSWYQQTPGQGLQFLFEYFSETQRNKGNFPGRFSGRQFSNSRSEMNVSTLELGDSALYLCASSRQKGQGSYGYTFGSGTRLTVV.

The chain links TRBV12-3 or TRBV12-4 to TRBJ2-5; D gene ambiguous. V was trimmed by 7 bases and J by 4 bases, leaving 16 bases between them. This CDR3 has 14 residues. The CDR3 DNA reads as TGTGCCAGCACCCCAAAGGGTTTCCGAGAGACCCAGTACTTC. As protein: CASTPKGFRETQYF.

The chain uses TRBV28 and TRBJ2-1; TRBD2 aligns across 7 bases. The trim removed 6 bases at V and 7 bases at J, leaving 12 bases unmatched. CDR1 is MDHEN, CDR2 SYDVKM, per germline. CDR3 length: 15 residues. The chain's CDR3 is CASSRGDWSSNEQFF. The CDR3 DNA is TGTGCCAGCAGCCGGGGGGACTGGAGTTCAAATGAGCAGTTCTTC. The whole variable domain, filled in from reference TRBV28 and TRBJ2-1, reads DVKVTQSSRYLVKRTGEKVFLECVQDMDHENMFWYRQDPGLGLRLIYFSYDVKMKEKGDIPEGYSVSREKKERFSLILESASTNQTSMYLCASSRGDWSSNEQFFGPGTRLTVL.

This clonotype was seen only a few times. The CDR3 coding sequence is TGTGCCAGCAGTTCCGTACGACAGGGGACGTACCAAGAGACCCAGTACTTC. This translates into CASSSVRQGTYQETQYF. V is TRBV28 and J is TRBJ2-5; 8 bases map to TRBD1. J gave up 0 bases and V 4 bases, and 10 bases lay outside the gene matches. The germline V gene has CDR1 MDHEN and CDR2 SYDVKM. The CDR3 loop spans 17 amino acids.

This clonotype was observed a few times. The CDR3 DNA sequence: TGTGCCAGCAGCAACCGCCGGGACAGGGGCGATCAACTCTATGGCTACACCTTC. Translated, it gives CASSNRRDRGDQLYGYTF. V and J are TRBV6-1 and TRBJ1-2; 10 bases fit TRBD1. The CDR3 spans 18 residues. The V gene end was trimmed by 6 bases and the J gene end by 4 bases; junction bases not matched to a gene: 17. Germline V lookup: CDR1 MNHNS, CDR2 SASEGT.

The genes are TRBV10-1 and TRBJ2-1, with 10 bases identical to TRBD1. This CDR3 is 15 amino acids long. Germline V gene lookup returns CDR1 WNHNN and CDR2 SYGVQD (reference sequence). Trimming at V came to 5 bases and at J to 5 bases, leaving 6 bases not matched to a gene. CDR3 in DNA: TGCGCCAGCAGTACCGGGACAGGGGTAAACAATGAGCAGTTCTTC. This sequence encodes CASSTGTGVNNEQFF.

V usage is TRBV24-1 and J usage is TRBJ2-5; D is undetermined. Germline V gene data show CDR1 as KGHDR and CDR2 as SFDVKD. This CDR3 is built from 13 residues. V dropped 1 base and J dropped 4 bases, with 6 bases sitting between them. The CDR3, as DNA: TGTGCCACCAGTGATTTAGAAAGAGAGACCCAGTACTTC. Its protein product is CATSDLERETQYF.